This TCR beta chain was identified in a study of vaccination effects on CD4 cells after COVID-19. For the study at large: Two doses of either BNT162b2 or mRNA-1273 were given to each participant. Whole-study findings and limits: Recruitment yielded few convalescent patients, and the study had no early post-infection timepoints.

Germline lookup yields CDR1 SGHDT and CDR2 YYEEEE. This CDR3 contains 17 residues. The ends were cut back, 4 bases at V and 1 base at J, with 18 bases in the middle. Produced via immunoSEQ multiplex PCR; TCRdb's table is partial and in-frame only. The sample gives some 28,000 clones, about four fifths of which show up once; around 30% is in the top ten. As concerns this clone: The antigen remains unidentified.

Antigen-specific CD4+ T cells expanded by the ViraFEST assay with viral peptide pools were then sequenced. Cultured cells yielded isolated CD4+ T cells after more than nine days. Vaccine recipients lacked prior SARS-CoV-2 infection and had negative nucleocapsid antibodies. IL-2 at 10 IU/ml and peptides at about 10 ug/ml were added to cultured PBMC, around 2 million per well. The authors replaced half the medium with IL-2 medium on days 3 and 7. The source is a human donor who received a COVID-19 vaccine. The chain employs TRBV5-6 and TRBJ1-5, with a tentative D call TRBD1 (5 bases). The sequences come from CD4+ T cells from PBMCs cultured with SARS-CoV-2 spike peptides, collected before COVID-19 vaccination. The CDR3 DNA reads TGTGCCAGCAGCCGTAAGTCCGGGACTTCGAGCAATCAGCCCCAGCATTTT. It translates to CASSRKSGTSSNQPQHF.